This TCR beta chain was profiled in a study of blood T cell repertoires in COVID-19. About the study: The samples span acute and convalescent COVID-19 from the United States, Italy and Spain. In each case, the material was cDNA or gDNA derived from T cells, B-cell-depleted T cells, or PBMCs.

The length of the CDR3 is 14 residues. From germline, CDR1 is PRHDT and CDR2 FYEKMQ (reference sequence). V was cut by 4 bases and J by 10 bases, with 19 bases left in between. Assay used: immunoSEQ multiplex PCR; TCRdb lists only in-frame clones, some missing. The repertoire includes roughly 340,000 clones, roughly 90% of them detected once, and around 3% sits in the top ten. The specimen was peripheral blood. This chain uses TRBV13 with TRBJ2-5; D possibly corresponds to TRBD1 (5 bases). This clonotype was sampled from a woman aged 25 to 39 with COVID-19, enrolled during active disease. The CDR3 nucleotides read TGTGCCAGCAGCTCCCTAAAAACGGACAAGGGCCAGTACTTC. Translated, it gives CASSSLKTDKGQYF. Supplemented by reference TRBV13 and TRBJ2-5, the full variable domain reads AAGVIQSPRHLIKEKRETATLKCYPIPRHDTVYWYQQGPGQDPQFLISFYEKMQSDKGSIPDRFSAQQFSDYHSELNMSSLELGDSALYFCASSSLKTDKGQYFGPGTRLLVL.